This T cell receptor beta chain was profiled in a study of cytomegalovirus exposure and HLA in healthy donors. CDR1 and CDR2 from the germline V gene are SGHDT and YYEEEE. Trimming cost V 4 bases and J 5 bases, with 6 bases left between them. This CDR3 comprises 12 residues. It was with 60 Vbeta and 13 Jbeta primers that the PCR ran. Generated by immunoSEQ multiplex PCR, the TCRdb table keeps only in-frame clones and is missing some. This table has 210,000 or so clones, just over 75% appearing once. As concerns this clone: Its antigen is not known.

Study-wide findings and caveats: An observed cluster of highly shared sequence variants was recorded as a likely sequencing artifact. Immune exposure information comprised only CMV serostatus. The classifier reportedly diagnosed cytomegalovirus status with high specificity and sensitivity.

This sequence was found in a man aged 18 to 30 in good health and CMV-seronegative. The chain combines TRBV5-6 with TRBJ2-2; D is uncertain. Sequencing used PBMCs. This CDR3 is CASSRGTGELFF. CDR3 nucleotide sequence: TGTGCCAGCAGCCGAGGAACCGGGGAGCTGTTTTTT.